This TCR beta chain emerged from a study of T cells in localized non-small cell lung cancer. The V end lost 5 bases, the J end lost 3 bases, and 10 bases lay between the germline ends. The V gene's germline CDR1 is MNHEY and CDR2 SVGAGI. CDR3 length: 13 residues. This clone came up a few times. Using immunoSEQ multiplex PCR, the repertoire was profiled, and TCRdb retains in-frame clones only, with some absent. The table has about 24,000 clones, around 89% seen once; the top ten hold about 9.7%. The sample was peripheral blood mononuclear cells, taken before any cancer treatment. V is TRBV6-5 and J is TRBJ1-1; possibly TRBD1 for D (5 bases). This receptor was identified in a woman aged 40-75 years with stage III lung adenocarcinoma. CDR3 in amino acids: CASSLRGYTEAFF. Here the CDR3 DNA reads TGTGCCAGCAGTCTTAGGGGTTACACTGAAGCTTTCTTT.